The 27 T cell receptor beta chains below were found in one sample sequenced in a study of blood T cell repertoires in COVID-19. Method: immunoSEQ multiplex PCR; TCRdb's copy keeps in-frame clones and lacks some. The top ten hold roughly a tenth of the sample, which has about 350,000 clones, about nine tenths seen once. Sequencing was done on a sample of peripheral blood. These receptor sequences come from a man in his thirties or forties with COVID-19, enrolled during active disease.

The chain links TRBV11-2 to TRBJ1-1; possibly TRBD1 for D (5 bases). In germline, CDR1 is SGHAT, CDR2 FQNNGV. Trimming removed 1 base from V and 9 bases from J, with 9 bases in between. This CDR3 region has 12 residues. CDR3 nucleotide sequence: TGTGCCAGCAGCTTAGCGGGGGACCAAGCTTTCTTT. Amino acids: CASSLAGDQAFF.

V is TRBV7-9 and J is TRBJ2-7, with 12 positions matching TRBD2. The CDR3 length is 16 residues. CDR1 SEHNR and CDR2 FQNEAQ come from the germline V gene (reference sequence). V was clipped by 5 bases and J by 4 bases; unmatched bases: 9. The chain's CDR3 is CASSGGLAGRWYEQYF. The CDR3 DNA reads as TGTGCCAGCAGCGGGGGACTAGCGGGTAGGTGGTACGAGCAGTACTTC.

The chain links TRBV12-3 or TRBV12-4 to TRBJ1-3; 9 positions match TRBD1. After removal of 6 bases from V and 7 bases from J, the junction contained 4 bases not matched to a gene. The CDR3 consists of 13 residues. The CDR3 spells CASSPTGGNTIYF. CDR3 nucleotides: TGTGCCAGCAGCCCGACAGGGGGTAACACCATATATTTT.

The J gene is TRBJ2-7, the V gene TRBV7-2, with TRBD1 matching 11 bases. V shed 5 bases, J shed 5 bases, and the junction held 5 bases outside the gene matches. Germline values: CDR1 SGHTA, CDR2 FQGNSA. CDR3 length: 14 residues. In nucleotides, the CDR3 is TGTGCCAGCAGCCAAAGGACAGGGGGCGACGAGCAGTACTTC. This encodes CASSQRTGGDEQYF.

The rearrangement links TRBV4-3 to TRBJ2-3, with 10 bases that match TRBD2. The CDR3 has 16 residues. The germline CDR1 and CDR2 sequences are LGHNA and YSLEER. V trimming: 2 bases; J trimming: 2 bases; junction bases outside the gene matches: 4. Here the CDR3 reads CASSQNSGGFTDTQYF. Written as DNA, the CDR3 is TGCGCCAGCAGCCAAAATAGCGGGGGGTTCACAGATACGCAGTATTTT.

V usage is TRBV11-2 and J usage is TRBJ1-2; the D gene is possibly TRBD1 (6 bases). The germline V gene encodes CDR1 SGHAT and CDR2 FQNNGV. The germline V and J ends were trimmed by 5 bases and 2 bases, with 9 bases remaining between them. The CDR3 is 13 amino acids. DNA of the CDR3: TGTGCCAGCAGCCCCGACAGGAACTATGGCTACACCTTC. Its protein product is CASSPDRNYGYTF.

The chain joins TRBV1 to TRBJ1-2. TRBV1 represents a pseudogene. This CDR3 spans 15 amino acids. CDR3 loop: CTSPRDSGRSHGYTF. CDR3 nucleotide sequence: TGCACCAGCCCCCGGGACTCCGGGAGGTCGCATGGCTACACCTTC.

The rearrangement joins TRBV6-5 to TRBJ1-2; D not resolved. The length of the CDR3 is 14 residues. V was trimmed by 7 bases and J by 4 bases, leaving 16 bases between them. The germline CDR1 and CDR2 sequences are MNHEY and SVGAGI. CDR3 sequence: CASTDSPRIYGYTF. CDR3 in DNA: TGTGCCAGCACAGACTCCCCGAGGATCTATGGCTACACCTTC.

The chain uses TRBV7-3 and TRBJ2-2; 7 bases are a match to TRBD2. V trimming: 3 bases; J trimming: 5 bases; junction bases outside the gene matches: 6. The CDR3 loop spans 15 amino acids. Looked up from germline, CDR1 is SGHTA and CDR2 is FQGTGA. CDR3 loop: CASSFVGGGTGELFF. Written as DNA, the CDR3 is TGTGCCAGCAGCTTCGTTGGGGGAGGGACCGGGGAGCTGTTTTTT.

This clone was counted a single time. Written as DNA, the CDR3 is TGCAGCACCCGAATCGGGACAGGCCCTATTTCAGGCTACACCTTC. Amino acids: CSTRIGTGPISGYTF. V usage is TRBV29-1 and J usage is TRBJ1-2; TRBD1 aligns across 8 bases. The CDR3 has 15 amino acids. The ends lost 8 bases at V and 8 bases at J; junction bases unmatched: 19. The germline V gene encodes CDR1 SQVTM and CDR2 ANQGSEA.

The rearrangement links TRBV5-4 to TRBJ1-2, with D unresolved. V lost 0 bases, J lost 5 bases, and 14 bases lay in between. CDR1 is SGHNT, CDR2 YYREEE, per germline (reference sequence). The CDR3 extends over 15 amino acids. The CDR3 here is CASSLGQANLYGYTF. CDR3 coding DNA: TGTGCCAGCAGCTTGGGTCAGGCTAATTTGTATGGCTACACCTTC.

The chain recombines TRBV6-2 or TRBV6-3 with TRBJ2-5; D gene uncertain. In germline, CDR1 is MNHEY, CDR2 SVGEGT. The V and J ends lost 2 bases and 5 bases respectively, with 3 bases between them. CDR3 length: 11 residues. The CDR3 region is CASSYSETQYF. As DNA, the CDR3 is TGTGCCAGCAGTTACAGCGAGACCCAGTACTTC.

The chain recombines TRBV5-1 with TRBJ2-3, with TRBD2 identical over 9 bases. The V segment lost 0 bases and the J segment 2 bases; nucleotides outside the gene matches: 13. This CDR3 is 19 amino acids long. Germline CDR1 is SGHRS and CDR2 is YFSETQ. CDR3 sequence reads: CASSLGFGGLAGYTDTQYF. DNA for the CDR3: TGCGCCAGCAGCTTGGGGTTTGGGGGACTAGCCGGGTACACAGATACGCAGTATTTT. Complete variable domain (other parts from reference TRBV5-1 and TRBJ2-3): KAGVTQTPRYLIKTRGQQVTLSCSPISGHRSVSWYQQTPGQGLQFLFEYFSETQRNKGNFPGRFSGRQFSNSRSEMNVSTLELGDSALYLCASSLGFGGLAGYTDTQYFGPGTRLTVL.

This clone occurred once. The gene calls are TRBV2 and TRBJ2-5, with D perhaps matching TRBD1 (6 bases). Germline assignment: CDR1 SNHLY and CDR2 FYNNEI. The V end was cut by 1 base, the J end by 5 bases, with 14 bases between. The CDR3 length is 15 residues. In DNA, the CDR3 is TGTGCCAGCAGTGAAGGTTGGGGGCGAATGGAGACCCAGTACTTC. Translating gives CASSEGWGRMETQYF.

This sequence joins TRBV25-1 and TRBJ2-1, with 7 bases fitting TRBD1. After removal of 9 bases from V and 4 bases from J, the junction contained 6 bases not matched to a gene. This CDR3 comprises 13 residues. Germline CDR1 reads MGHDK; CDR2 reads SYGVNS. CDR3 sequence: CASQGQPYNEQFF. CDR3 DNA sequence: TGTGCCAGTCAGGGACAGCCTTACAATGAGCAGTTCTTC.

Only one count was recorded for this clone. The gene calls are TRBV4-3 and TRBJ2-1, with D possibly matching TRBD2 (6 bases). Trimming took 0 bases from V and 9 from J, leaving 15 bases between them. Per the germline V gene, CDR1 is LGHNA and CDR2 is YSLEER. This CDR3 is built from 15 residues. CDR3 loop: CASSQDPGTGGEQFF. The CDR3 DNA reads TGCGCCAGCAGCCAAGATCCCGGGACCGGGGGTGAGCAGTTCTTC.

The chain has TRBV2 and TRBJ1-6, with a weak D call TRBD1 (6 bases). Germline V gene data show CDR1 as SNHLY and CDR2 as FYNNEI. The CDR3 is made up of 16 amino acids. Trimming left V 4 bases short and J 4 bases short, with 14 bases between. CDR3: CASSVGQSQYNSPLHF. CDR3 in DNA: TGTGCCAGCAGTGTCGGACAGTCCCAGTATAATTCACCCCTCCACTTT.

This chain connects TRBV24-1 to TRBJ2-2, with unresolved D. This CDR3 is 16 amino acids long. Germline V gene data show CDR1 as KGHDR and CDR2 as SFDVKD. V gave up 4 bases and J gave up 2 bases, with 13 bases separating them. CDR3 region: CATSDPAKTNTGELFF. The CDR3 DNA reads TGTGCCACCAGTGACCCCGCGAAGACTAACACCGGGGAGCTGTTTTTT.

This clone was counted a few times. This sequence joins TRBV6-4 and TRBJ2-5, with D possibly TRBD2 on 6 matching bases. The CDR3 totals 13 residues. V was cut by 4 bases and J by 0 bases, with 6 bases left in between. The germline CDR1 and CDR2 sequences are MRHNA and SNTAGT. The CDR3 spells CASSAGDQETQYF. In nucleotides, the CDR3 is TGTGCCAGCAGTGCGGGAGACCAAGAGACCCAGTACTTC.

The rearrangement uses TRBV11-2 and TRBJ2-1; no clear D. Trimming left V 1 base short and J 9 bases short, with 10 bases between. CDR1 is SGHAT and CDR2 is FQNNGV in the germline V gene. This CDR3 spans 13 amino acids. CDR3 amino acids: CASSLVVAPEQFF. The CDR3 region has the DNA TGTGCCAGCAGCTTAGTAGTAGCACCTGAGCAGTTCTTC.

The rearrangement joins TRBV5-1 to TRBJ2-5; D is undetermined. V was pared by 4 bases and J by 5 bases, with 9 bases between. Germline values: CDR1 SGHRS, CDR2 YFSETQ. CDR3 length: 12 residues. The CDR3, as DNA: TGCGCCAGCAGCCGAGACTCGGAGACCCAGTACTTC. Amino acid sequence: CASSRDSETQYF.

The chain couples TRBV15 to TRBJ2-1, with 8 positions matching TRBD2. The CDR3 contains 15 residues. Trimming removed 8 bases from V and 6 bases from J; junction bases left unmatched: 12. The germline V gene has CDR1 LNHNV and CDR2 YYDKDF (reference sequence). In DNA form, the CDR3 reads TGTGCCACCTCCCCCCCCCGGGGGGGCGTCAATGAGCAGTTCTTC. It is translated as CATSPPRGGVNEQFF.

In its sample, this clone was seen many times. This chain connects TRBV5-4 to TRBJ2-7; 8 nucleotides line up with TRBD2. The V gene's germline CDR1 is SGHNT and CDR2 YYREEE (reference sequence). V was pared by 4 bases and J by 4 bases, with 10 bases of the junction left unmatched. The CDR3 totals 15 residues. This CDR3 reads CASSHLAGGPYEQYF. The CDR3 region has the DNA TGTGCCAGCAGCCACCTGGCGGGGGGCCCATACGAGCAGTACTTC.

CDR3 amino acids: CASSLAGLNEQYF. The CDR3 nucleotides are TGCGCCAGCAGCTTGGCCGGGTTGAACGAGCAGTACTTC. The V and J genes are TRBV5-1 and TRBJ2-7; D ambiguous. The CDR3 has 13 amino acids. CDR1 and CDR2 (germline): SGHRS, YFSETQ. Trimming removed 0 bases from V and 5 bases from J, with 9 bases in between.

The sample holds a few counts of this clone. The V gene is TRBV2, the J gene TRBJ1-1; D is possibly TRBD1 (6 bases). Germline loops: CDR1 SNHLY, CDR2 FYNNEI. This CDR3 has 17 amino acids. Trimming removed 3 bases from V and 5 bases from J, with 22 bases in between. CDR3 amino acids: CASSENPLGRGGTEAFF. CDR3 nucleotides: TGTGCCAGCAGTGAGAATCCCCTCGGCAGGGGCGGAACTGAAGCTTTCTTT.

The gene calls are TRBV18 and TRBJ2-2, with 7 positions matching TRBD1. Germline loops: CDR1 KGHSH, CDR2 LQKENI. There are 16 residues in the CDR3. The V gene end was trimmed by 3 bases and the J gene end by 3 bases; junction bases not matched to a gene: 7. Here the CDR3 reads CASSPRQGGDTGELFF. DNA of the CDR3: TGTGCCAGCTCACCTCGACAGGGTGGGGACACCGGGGAGCTGTTTTTT.

This clone came up once. The chain couples TRBV5-5 to TRBJ2-1; 9 bases fit TRBD2. Germline CDR1 and CDR2: SGHKS and YYEKEE (reference sequence). V shed 0 bases, J shed 4 bases, and the junction held 2 bases outside the gene matches. This CDR3 is 15 amino acids long. CDR3 protein: CASSLASGAYNEQFF. In nucleotides, the CDR3 is TGTGCCAGCAGCTTGGCTAGCGGGGCTTACAATGAGCAGTTCTTC.